This T cell receptor (beta chain) was found in a study of blood T cells in healthy people across ages. Primers used in a second PCR of roughly 6 to 12 cycles were a sample-barcoded 5' primer and a J-beta primer mix. All cDNA molecules were each tagged by a template-switch adaptor with 12 random nucleotides. A single record per CDR3 protein comes from TCRdb applying MiXCR to the 5' RACE reads. Here the sample spans just over 1 million distinct CDR3 sequences, roughly 45% being singletons. Trimming removed 3 bases at V and 2 bases at J, with 8 bases between. Germline values: CDR1 SEHNR, CDR2 FQNEAQ (reference sequence). The CDR3 has 14 residues. It was approximately 10 milliliters of peripheral blood that were drawn from each donor.

The clonotype was recovered from an older woman in good health. V is TRBV7-9 and J is TRBJ2-4; D might be TRBD1 or TRBD2, each matching 5 bases. The source material was blood. The CDR3 coding sequence is TGTGCCAGCAGCTTTGGGACCTCCAAAAACATTCAGTACTTC. Translating gives CASSFGTSKNIQYF.